Below are 13 T cell receptor beta chains sequenced from a single sample in a study of monozygotic twins with inflammatory bowel disease. One entry per CDR3 protein, without DNA, is what TCRdb gives after re-calling the 5' RACE reads. The clone table shows 300,000 to 350,000 distinct CDR3 sequences, with the ten largest holding around 2%. The sequenced material came from blood. The receptors come from a human donor with ulcerative colitis or Crohn's disease, or a healthy co-twin of an affected twin (not recorded which).

This chain joins TRBV30 and TRBJ2-2; TCRdb's assignment of TRBD1 cannot be checked, as there is no DNA. The CDR3 runs 15 residues. Germline CDR1 is GTSNPN and CDR2 is SVGIG (reference sequence). This chain's CDR3 is CAWRRDTSETGELFF.

This chain connects TRBV4-2 to TRBJ2-2. The CDR3 has 13 amino acids. Per germline, CDR1 LGHNA and CDR2 YNFKEQ. The CDR3 loop is CASSPYGTGELFF.

The chain joins TRBV10-3 to TRBJ1-1; TCRdb selects TRBD1, and the lack of DNA leaves this call unchecked. In germline, CDR1 is ENHRY, CDR2 SYGVKD. The CDR3 is made up of 13 amino acids. CDR3 amino acids: CAISEGPPGEAFF.

V and J are TRBV7-7 and TRBJ2-5; TCRdb indicates TRBD1, and absent DNA this call remains unverified. This CDR3 has 15 residues. The germline gives CDR1 SSHAT, CDR2 FNYEAQ (reference sequence). The CDR3 loop is CASSRVGTDQETQYF.

CDR3 sequence reads: CASSPILQGGTEAFF. The chain combines TRBV7-6 with TRBJ1-1. The CDR3 runs to 15 residues. Germline assignment: CDR1 SGHVS and CDR2 FNYEAQ.

The CDR3 here is CASSLSRLALGDTQYF. The gene calls are TRBV28 and TRBJ2-3; TCRdb selects TRBD2, and the lack of DNA leaves this call unchecked. The CDR3 length is 16 residues. Per germline, CDR1 MDHEN and CDR2 SYDVKM.

J is TRBJ2-2 and V is TRBV6-1. The CDR3 covers 13 residues. CDR1 is MNHNS, CDR2 SASEGT, per germline. The CDR3 region is CASGFLGTGELFF.

The V gene is TRBV3-1, the J gene TRBJ2-7; TCRdb's D call of TRBD2 is untestable without DNA. The CDR3 covers 15 residues. Germline CDR1 and CDR2: LGHDT and YNNKEL (reference sequence). CDR3 loop: CASSPRGTNSYEQYF.

This chain joins TRBV30 and TRBJ1-6; TCRdb's D call of TRBD1 is untestable without DNA. CDR1 GTSNPN and CDR2 SVGIG come from the germline V gene (reference sequence). This CDR3 comprises 14 residues. CDR3: CAWSSGQDNSPLHF.

V and J are TRBV5-1 and TRBJ2-7; the TRBD1 assignment by TCRdb is unverifiable without DNA. The CDR3 length is 15 residues. Germline values: CDR1 SGHRS, CDR2 YFSETQ. The CDR3 protein is CASSVNAGEGYEQYF.

The J gene is TRBJ2-7, the V gene TRBV4-1; the TRBD1 assignment by TCRdb is unverifiable without DNA. Germline V gene sequence: CDR1 MGHRA, CDR2 YSYEKL. The CDR3 consists of 13 residues. CDR3 region: CASSPTATYEQYF.

The V gene is TRBV7-9, the J gene TRBJ2-1; absent DNA, TCRdb's TRBD2 call cannot be checked. Per the germline V gene, CDR1 is SEHNR and CDR2 is FQNEAQ (reference sequence). The length of the CDR3 is 15 residues. The CDR3 loop reads CASRASGGAPNEQFF.

The V gene is TRBV4-1, the J gene TRBJ1-2. The germline CDR1 and CDR2 sequences are MGHRA and YSYEKL. CDR3 length: 16 residues. The CDR3 protein is CASSHIRRDRGYGYTF.